This T cell receptor beta chain was captured in a study of T cell responses to AZD1222 COVID-19 vaccine. The method was immunoSEQ multiplex PCR; TCRdb's version includes in-frame clones alone and lacks a portion of them. The table has over 95,000 clones, 88% seen once. Worth noting for this clone: Its antigen is not known.

CDR3 length equals 13 residues. CDR1 is LNHDA and CDR2 is SQIVND in the germline V gene (reference sequence). The germline V and J ends were trimmed by 6 bases and 4 bases, with 9 bases remaining between them. General study points: After two AZD1222 doses, spike-specific TCR breadth and depth rose versus day 0. Spike was spanned by vaccine-associated CD4 TCRs, with dominance at 160-218 and 743-854. The study identified only a handful of AZD1222 recipients as seropositive at baseline. In all cases, repertoires were sampled only after the peak T cell response.

The clonotype was recovered from an adult who received the AZD1222 COVID-19 vaccine. The genes are TRBV19 and TRBJ2-2, with a tentative D call TRBD1 (6 bases). Specimen: peripheral blood, collected 28 days after the second AZD1222 dose. The CDR3 spells CASSRGGTGELFF. The CDR3 DNA reads TGTGCCAGTAGCCGAGGGGGCACCGGGGAGCTGTTTTTT.